This T cell receptor beta chain was observed in a study of blood T cells in healthy people across ages (dated by TCRdb to 2015 to 2017). Context from the whole study: Template switching captured roughly one uniquely barcoded TCR beta cDNA molecule per two T cells in model experiments. Two additional independent replicas of 1 million unique cDNA reads from the same blood draw were analyzed for two donors (one aged 18 to 29 and one aged 80 or older). Donors were grouped into four age groups: young (average 16 years), middle-aged (approximately 41), aged (around 62) and long-lived (about 82). The study measured age-related changes in TCR beta repertoire diversity using deep sequencing normalized with unique cDNA molecular identifiers. The paper as a whole reports these results and caveats: Total diversity estimates from one million sequenced T cells were considered lower bounds and underestimates. Compared with the aged group, the long-lived group had more naive CD4+ T cells, fewer expanded clones and increased TCR diversity, suggesting age selection. There was a strong correlation between observed TCR beta diversity and the percentage of naive T cells measured by flow cytometry. Because the CMV infection status of the donors was unknown, age-related changes in expanded clonotypes may potentially have been confounded. Because profiling used bulk unsorted PBMCs, naive and antigen-experienced compartments could not be compared conclusively. Observed TCR beta diversity per million T cells fell roughly linearly with age, and a significant reduction was already apparent by age around 36.

The donors were around 39 Caucasian individuals from Russia, aged 6 to 90 years, who were systemically healthy. Around 10 milliliters of peripheral blood were collected from each donor into EDTA-treated Vacutainer tubes. Ficoll-Paque density-gradient centrifugation was used to isolate PBMCs, with at least 6.5 million per sample. Trizol reagent was used to extract total RNA from the PBMCs, yielding at least 5 micrograms per sample. For every donor, an aliquot of PBMCs went through flow cytometry to measure the percentages of naive CD45RAhigh/CD27high T cells. From the germline V gene, CDR1 is SGHTA and CDR2 is FQGTGA. Including cysteine and phenylalanine, the CDR3 has 19 amino acids. The CDR3 DNA has 57 bases and is translated from base 1. Libraries were built with 5' RACE. The sample was run on an Illumina HiSeq 2500. A second PCR of 7 to 11 cycles was performed with a sample-barcoded 5' primer and a J-beta primer mix. A unique molecular identifier was introduced onto each TCR beta cDNA molecule by a template-switch 5' adaptor carrying 12 random nucleotides. Each sample yielded at least 2.5 million CDR3-containing paired-end reads. The Mint cDNA synthesis kit, primed by a TRBC-specific oligonucleotide, was used to synthesize first-strand cDNA from all RNA. All cDNA was treated with uracil-DNA glycosylase and then went through a first 18-cycle PCR with the universal primers M1SS and BC2_uni_R. The study's processing was this. Normalization of each sample was performed by random selection of 1 million high-quality reads, each carrying a distinct molecular identifier. Reads with shared molecular identifiers were discarded instead of being binned into consensus sequences. MiTCR, run with a Q25 quality threshold and the strictest error-elimination algorithm, handled CDR3 identification, clonotype clustering and error correction. A nonparametric unseen species model using Euler transformation provided a lower-bound estimate of total TCR beta diversity. In-frame beta chains were kept once TCRdb had trimmed the public reads at Q25 with fastp and called clones with MiXCR. CDR3 protein duplicates are merged, each entry listing the most common genes and DNA. TCRdb, rather than the study authors, made the V and J calls. The sample table holds some 940,000 distinct CDR3 sequences, of which 29% were seen once. The ten largest clones represent roughly a tenth of the sample.

About this clonotype: The target of this receptor is not known. No base-level quality is on record; no much larger clone is a single base apart.

This sample also belongs to another study, concerning T cells of mothers and their children. As that second study puts it: The donors were nine systemically healthy Caucasian individuals, made up of three mothers and their six children. cDNA synthesis used all of the extracted RNA, with around 1.5 ug of RNA in each 15 ul reaction. Sample barcodes and 2-4 random nucleotides were added via the M1S primer in the second PCR. Over 9 million TCR beta CDR3 reads were obtained for each mother, and 2.5 million to 3.5 million reads were obtained for each child. TCR recombination output is similarly shaped by thymic selection in related and unrelated pairs, with a minor effect exerted by inherited differences. Normalized repertoire overlap was always slightly but never significantly higher in related than unrelated mother-child pairs. Persistent microchimeric T cell clones were not detected, at a sensitivity of about 90 clones per million clonotypes. To look for features that set related mother-child pairs apart from unrelated individuals, the researchers ran deep NGS to compare the TCR beta repertoires of mothers and children. The mean age was roughly 36 +/- 4 years for the mothers and approximately 11 +/- 4 years for the children. After adapter ligation with NEBNext reagents, the libraries were sequenced on Illumina HiSeq 2000 with 100+100 nt paired-end reads. To avoid cross-contamination, the mother libraries and the child libraries were prepared a month apart and sequenced in separate runs. Between roughly 450,000 and 2,200,000 distinct TCR beta clonotypes were identified per donor. Naive TCR beta clonotypes were estimated from low-frequency clonotypes matched to each donor's FACS-determined naive share, without sorting.

The V and J segments used are TRBV7-3 and TRBJ2-1; 8 junctional bases match TRBD2. The tail of the sequence fits TRBJ2-7 better, so the J call may be wrong. Sequences were obtained from blood. The clonotype was recovered from a middle-aged woman in good health. The nucleotides are TGTGCCAGCAGCTTAGATCTCCCTAGCGGGCACAGCTCCTACAATGAGCAGTACTTC. Its translation is CASSLDLPSGHSSYNEQYF.